One and the same sample provided the 2 T cell receptor beta chains below, sequenced in a study of tumor-infiltrating lymphocytes in primary liver carcinoma. Unsorted bulk tissue, roughly 20-32 mg of it, served as the source for co-extraction of RNA and DNA. From 500 ng of total RNA, TCR beta-specific cDNA was reverse-transcribed using a constant-region primer. Modified slightly, ARM-PCR produced TCR beta libraries over three nested multiplex PCR rounds. With TRBV1-TRBV30 forward primers and a C-beta reverse primer, the first two PCR rounds were run for 9 to 10 cycles each. TCRdb fed the multiplex PCR reads into MiXCR, producing one record per CDR3 protein. Of nearly 50,000 distinct CDR3 sequences in the sample, 70% to 80% were seen once. Sequencing was performed on liver tumor tissue from sampling region 3. The sample's subset: tumor region T3, left-lateral pole. The receptors originated from a man in his forties with primary liver carcinoma and hepatitis B virus infection.

In the case of this clonotype: At one of its ends the junction is not consistent with the germline gene, which may arise from a read error. The V gene is TRBV4-1, the J gene TRBJ1-6; weak D call: TRBD1 (5 bases). CDR3 length: 15 amino acids. CDR1 is MGHRA and CDR2 is YSYEKL in the germline V gene. This CDR3 reads CACSQGDQRDSPLHF. The CDR3 DNA is TGCGCCTGCAGCCAAGGGGATCAGCGCGATTCACCCCTCCATTTT.

Concerning this clonotype itself: Here the CDR3 omits its conserved ending phenylalanine or tryptophan, so a read error is the likely source. J is TRBJ2-5 and V is TRBV11-2, with a weak D call TRBD2 (5 bases). The CDR3 loop spans 17 amino acids. Germline lookup yields CDR1 SGHAT and CDR2 FQNNGV. Written as DNA, the CDR3 is TGTGCCAGCGGCTTAGTCAGTGGAGGCAGTCGGCAAGAGACCCAGTACCTC. It yields the protein CASGLVSGGSRQETQYL.